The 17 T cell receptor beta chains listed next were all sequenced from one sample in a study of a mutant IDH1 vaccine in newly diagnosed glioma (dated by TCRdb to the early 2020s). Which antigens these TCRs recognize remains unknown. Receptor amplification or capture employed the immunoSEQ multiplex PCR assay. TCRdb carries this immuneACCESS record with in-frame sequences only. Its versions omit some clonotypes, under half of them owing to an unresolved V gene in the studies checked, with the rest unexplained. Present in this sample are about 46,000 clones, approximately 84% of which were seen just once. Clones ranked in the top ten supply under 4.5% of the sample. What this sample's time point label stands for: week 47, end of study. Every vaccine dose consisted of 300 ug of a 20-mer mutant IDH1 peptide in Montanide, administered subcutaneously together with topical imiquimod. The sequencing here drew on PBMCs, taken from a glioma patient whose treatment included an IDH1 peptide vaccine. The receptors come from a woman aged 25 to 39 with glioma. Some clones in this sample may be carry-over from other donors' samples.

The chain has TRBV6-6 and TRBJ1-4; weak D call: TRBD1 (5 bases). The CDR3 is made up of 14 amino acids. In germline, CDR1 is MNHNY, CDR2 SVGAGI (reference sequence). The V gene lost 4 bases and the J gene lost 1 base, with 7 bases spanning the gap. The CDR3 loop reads CASSWGGTNEKLFF. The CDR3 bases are TGTGCCAGCAGTTGGGGGGGAACTAATGAAAAACTGTTTTTT.

CDR3 sequence: CASSAEGRTEAFF. The CDR3 nucleotides are TGTGCCAGCAGCGCCGAGGGAAGGACTGAAGCTTTCTTT. This sequence joins TRBV9 and TRBJ1-1; no clear D. The CDR3 is made up of 13 amino acids. With 3 bases removed from V and 5 bases from J, the gap between germline ends came to 11 bases. Germline-derived CDR1 and CDR2 are SGDLS and YYNGEE. The full variable domain, rest sourced from reference TRBV9 and TRBJ1-1, is DSGVTQTPKHLITATGQRVTLRCSPRSGDLSVYWYQQSLDQGLQFLIQYYNGEERAKGNILERFSAQQFPDLHSELNLSSLELGDSALYFCASSAEGRTEAFFGQGTRLTVV.

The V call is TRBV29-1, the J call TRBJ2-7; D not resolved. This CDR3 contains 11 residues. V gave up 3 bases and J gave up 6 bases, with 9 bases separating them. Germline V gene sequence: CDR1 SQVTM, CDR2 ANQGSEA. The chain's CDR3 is CSVDQAREQYF. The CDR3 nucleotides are TGCAGCGTTGATCAGGCCCGCGAGCAGTACTTC.

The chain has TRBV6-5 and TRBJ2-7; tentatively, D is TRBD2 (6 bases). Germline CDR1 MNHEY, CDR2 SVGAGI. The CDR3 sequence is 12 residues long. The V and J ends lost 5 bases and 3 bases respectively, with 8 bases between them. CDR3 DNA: TGTGCCAGCAGTCTGGGGGGCTACGAGCAGTACTTC. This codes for CASSLGGYEQYF.

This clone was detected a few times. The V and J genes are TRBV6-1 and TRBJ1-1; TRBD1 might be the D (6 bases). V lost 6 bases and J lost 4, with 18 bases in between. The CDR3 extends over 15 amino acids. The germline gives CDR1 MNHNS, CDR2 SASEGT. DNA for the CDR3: TGTGCCAGCAGGGGACATACTCTAGGGGGCACTGAAGCTTTCTTT. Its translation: CASRGHTLGGTEAFF.

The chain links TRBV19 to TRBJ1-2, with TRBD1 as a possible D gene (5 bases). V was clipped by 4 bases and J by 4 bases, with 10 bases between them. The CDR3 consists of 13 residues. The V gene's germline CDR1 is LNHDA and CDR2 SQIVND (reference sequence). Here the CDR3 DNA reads TGTGCCAGTAGTAATGAAAGGGGCTATGGCTACACCTTC. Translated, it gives CASSNERGYGYTF.

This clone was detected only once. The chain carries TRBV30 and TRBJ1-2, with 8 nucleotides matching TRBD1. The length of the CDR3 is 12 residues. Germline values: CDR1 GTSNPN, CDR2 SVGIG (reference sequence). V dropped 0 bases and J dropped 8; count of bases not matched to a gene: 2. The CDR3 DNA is TGTGCCTGGAGTGTCGCAGGGGGCGGCTACACCTTC. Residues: CAWSVAGGGYTF.

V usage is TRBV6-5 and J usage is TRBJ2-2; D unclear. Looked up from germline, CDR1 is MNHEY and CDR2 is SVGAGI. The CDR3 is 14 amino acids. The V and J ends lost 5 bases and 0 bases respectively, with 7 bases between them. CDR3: CASSMQTNTGELFF. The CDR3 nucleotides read TGTGCCAGCAGTATGCAAACGAACACCGGGGAGCTGTTTTTT.

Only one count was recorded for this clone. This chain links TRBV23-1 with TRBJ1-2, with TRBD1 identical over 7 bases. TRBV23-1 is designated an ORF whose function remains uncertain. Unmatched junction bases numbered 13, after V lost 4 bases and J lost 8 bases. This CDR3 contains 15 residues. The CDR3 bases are TGCGCCAGCAGTCCCACAGGAGAGGGGGCTCAGGGCTACACCTTC. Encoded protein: CASSPTGEGAQGYTF.

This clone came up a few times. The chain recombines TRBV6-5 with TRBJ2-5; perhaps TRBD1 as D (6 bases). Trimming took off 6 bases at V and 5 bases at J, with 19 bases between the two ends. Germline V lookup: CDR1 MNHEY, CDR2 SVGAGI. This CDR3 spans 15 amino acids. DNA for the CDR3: TGTGCCAGCAGGGCTCTGACAGGCTCAGGGGAGACCCAGTACTTC. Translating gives CASRALTGSGETQYF.

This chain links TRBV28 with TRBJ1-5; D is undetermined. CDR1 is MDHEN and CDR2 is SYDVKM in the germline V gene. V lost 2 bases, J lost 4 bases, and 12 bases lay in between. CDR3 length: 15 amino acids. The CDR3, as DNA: TGTGCCAGCAGTTTACGGACCCCAATGAATCAGCCCCAGCATTTT. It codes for CASSLRTPMNQPQHF.

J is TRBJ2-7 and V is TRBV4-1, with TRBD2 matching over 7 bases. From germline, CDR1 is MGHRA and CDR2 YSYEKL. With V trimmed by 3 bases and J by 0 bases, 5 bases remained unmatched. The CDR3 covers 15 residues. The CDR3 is CASSQVAGSSYEQYF. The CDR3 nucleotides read TGCGCCAGCAGCCAGGTAGCGGGTAGCTCCTACGAGCAGTACTTC.

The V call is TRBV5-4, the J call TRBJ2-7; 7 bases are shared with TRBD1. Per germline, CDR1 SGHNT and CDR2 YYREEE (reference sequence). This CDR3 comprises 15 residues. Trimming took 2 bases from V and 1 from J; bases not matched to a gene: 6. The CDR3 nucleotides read TGTGCCAGCAGCTTTTCCGGGACAGAGTCCTACGAGCAGTACTTC. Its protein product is CASSFSGTESYEQYF.

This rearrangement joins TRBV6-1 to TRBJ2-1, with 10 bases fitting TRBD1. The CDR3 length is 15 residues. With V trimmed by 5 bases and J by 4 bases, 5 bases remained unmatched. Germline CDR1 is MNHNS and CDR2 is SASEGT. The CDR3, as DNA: TGTGCCAGCAGTAGACAGGGGGCGGAATACAATGAGCAGTTCTTC. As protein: CASSRQGAEYNEQFF.

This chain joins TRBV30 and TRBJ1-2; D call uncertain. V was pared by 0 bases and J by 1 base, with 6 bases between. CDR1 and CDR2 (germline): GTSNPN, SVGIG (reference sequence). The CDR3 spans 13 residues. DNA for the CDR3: TGTGCCTGGAGTGTATCTTTTAACTATGGCTACACCTTC. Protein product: CAWSVSFNYGYTF.

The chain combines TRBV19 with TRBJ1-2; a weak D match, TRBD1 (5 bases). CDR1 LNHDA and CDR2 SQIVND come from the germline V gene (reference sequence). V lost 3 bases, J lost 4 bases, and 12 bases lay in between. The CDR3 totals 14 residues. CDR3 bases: TGTGCCAGTAGTATCGGGGACGGGAGCTATGGCTACACCTTC. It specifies CASSIGDGSYGYTF.

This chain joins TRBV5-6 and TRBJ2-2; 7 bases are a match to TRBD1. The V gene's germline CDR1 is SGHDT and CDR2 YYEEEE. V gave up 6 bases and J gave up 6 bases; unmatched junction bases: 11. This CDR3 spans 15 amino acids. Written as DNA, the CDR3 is TGTGCCAGCACCTTTGGGACAGTCGGACCCGGGGAGCTGTTTTTT. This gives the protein CASTFGTVGPGELFF.